Below, 28 T cell receptor beta chains from the same sample are listed, as sequenced in a study of T cells in tuberculosis. Time point defined: new active TB diagnosis, blood taken before or within 7 days of starting treatment. Profiled with immunoSEQ multiplex PCR; TCRdb holds only in-frame clones, not every one. The profile shows 25,000 to 35,000 clones, roughly 94% of them singletons. The material sequenced was PBMCs, taken at tuberculosis diagnosis. Every receptor here comes from an adult with tuberculosis. Some clones in this sample may be carry-over from other donors' samples.

The chain is built from TRBV25-1 and TRBJ1-4; D is uncertain. Per the germline V gene, CDR1 is MGHDK and CDR2 is SYGVNS. V dropped 3 bases and J dropped 8 bases, with 16 bases sitting between them. CDR3 length equals 15 residues. The CDR3 here is CASSDLGRLNEKLFF. The CDR3 DNA sequence: TGTGCCAGCAGTGACCTGGGGAGGTTAAACGAAAAACTGTTTTTT.

This clone has more than one count but fewer than ten. V gene TRBV5-1 combines with J gene TRBJ1-6, with TRBD1 as a possible D gene (6 bases). The CDR3 has 13 residues. V lost 4 bases and J lost 9, with 11 bases in between. Germline V gives CDR1 SGHRS, CDR2 YFSETQ. The CDR3 here is CASSVNRASPLHF. The DNA of the CDR3 is TGCGCCAGCAGCGTCAACAGGGCTTCACCCCTCCACTTT.

The chain uses TRBV2 and TRBJ1-2, with 7 bases that match TRBD1. CDR3 size: 11 residues. Per germline, CDR1 SNHLY and CDR2 FYNNEI. V lost 6 bases, J lost 11 bases, and 6 bases stayed unmatched. The CDR3 region is CASSVDRPYTF. In nucleotides, the CDR3 is TGTGCCAGCAGCGTGGACAGGCCTTACACCTTC.

The chain has TRBV7-7 and TRBJ2-2; a possible D gene is TRBD1 (6 bases). V lost 4 bases, J lost 4 bases, and 13 bases lay in between. The V gene's germline CDR1 is SSHAT and CDR2 FNYEAQ (reference sequence). The CDR3 contains 15 residues. This chain's CDR3 is CASSSQGFGTGELFF. Here the CDR3 DNA reads TGTGCCAGCAGCTCACAGGGTTTCGGCACCGGGGAGCTGTTTTTT. The variable domain in full, with the rest retrieved from reference TRBV7-7 and TRBJ2-2, is GAGVSQSPRYKVTKRGQDVTLRCDPISSHATLYWYQQALGQGPEFLTYFNYEAQPDKSGLPSDRFSAERPEGSISTLTIQRTEQRDSAMYRCASSSQGFGTGELFFGEGSRLTVL.

CDR3 loop: CASSELAGGPYNEQFF. In nucleotides, the CDR3 is TGTGCCAGCAGCGAGTTAGCGGGGGGGCCCTACAATGAGCAGTTCTTC. The chain combines TRBV9 with TRBJ2-1; 11 bases agree with TRBD2. The ends lost 3 bases at V and 2 bases at J; junction bases unmatched: 4. The CDR3 sequence is 16 residues long. The V gene's germline CDR1 is SGDLS and CDR2 YYNGEE.

This chain links TRBV7-6 with TRBJ2-2; tentative D call: TRBD1 (5 bases). Per the germline V gene, CDR1 is SGHVS and CDR2 is FNYEAQ. CDR3 length: 16 amino acids. V lost 2 bases to trimming and J lost 1 base, with 11 bases between them. In DNA, the CDR3 is TGTGCCAGCAGCTTAACCGTGGACAAGAACACCGGGGAGCTGTTTTTT. Protein sequence: CASSLTVDKNTGELFF.

The chain recombines TRBV19 with TRBJ1-6; 8 bases align to TRBD1. This CDR3 is built from 14 residues. J was trimmed by 3 bases and V by 6 bases; bases with no gene match: 1. Per germline, CDR1 LNHDA and CDR2 SQIVND (reference sequence). The CDR3 DNA reads as TGTGCCAGTAGGGACAGGGACTATAATTCACCCCTCCACTTT. It specifies CASRDRDYNSPLHF.

This chain connects TRBV10-3 to TRBJ2-7; 11 bases are shared with TRBD2. From germline, CDR1 is ENHRY and CDR2 SYGVKD. This CDR3 comprises 16 residues. With 4 bases clipped from V and 5 bases from J, the junction kept 10 bases outside the gene matches. CDR3 sequence: CAISGPSLAGVNEQYF. As DNA, the CDR3 is TGTGCCATCAGTGGACCCTCACTAGCGGGGGTAAACGAGCAGTACTTC.

This chain uses TRBV27 with TRBJ2-1; possible D gene TRBD2, 6 bases. This CDR3 is 13 amino acids long. Germline V lookup: CDR1 MNHEY, CDR2 SMNVEV (reference sequence). V lost 0 bases, J lost 8 bases, and 8 bases lay in between. CDR3 in amino acids: CASSLSTSHEQFF. The CDR3, as DNA: TGTGCCAGCAGTTTATCCACTAGCCATGAGCAGTTCTTC.

The rearrangement joins TRBV29-1 to TRBJ1-1; TRBD1 agrees at 8 bases. Germline-derived CDR1 and CDR2 are SQVTM and ANQGSEA. The CDR3 is 13 residues long. The junction had 9 bases not matched to a gene; V was cut back by 7 bases and J by 5 bases. In DNA form, the CDR3 reads TGCAGCGCTAAGGACAGGGAGGGTACTGAAGCTTTCTTT. It codes for CSAKDREGTEAFF.

The chain joins TRBV4-2 to TRBJ2-1, with 11 positions matching TRBD2. With V trimmed by 4 bases and J by 8 bases, 13 bases remained unmatched. In germline, CDR1 is LGHNA, CDR2 YNFKEQ. The CDR3 sequence is 17 residues long. This chain's CDR3 is CASSRQGSGGAIDEQFF. The CDR3, as DNA: TGTGCCAGCAGCCGACAGGGTAGCGGGGGGGCCATCGATGAGCAGTTCTTC.

The V call is TRBV5-1, the J call TRBJ1-3, with TRBD1 matching 7 bases. Germline CDR1 reads SGHRS; CDR2 reads YFSETQ. V lost 0 bases to trimming and J lost 4 bases; unmatched junction nucleotides: 1. The CDR3 is 14 amino acids. The CDR3 bases are TGCGCCAGCAGCTTGGGGACAGGAGGAAACACCATATATTTT. Translated, it gives CASSLGTGGNTIYF.

V gene TRBV6-5 combines with J gene TRBJ2-7, with TRBD1 as a possible D gene (6 bases). Germline assignment: CDR1 MNHEY and CDR2 SVGAGI. Trimming removed 5 bases from V and 4 bases from J, with 12 bases in between. The CDR3 covers 13 residues. The DNA for the CDR3 is TGTGCCAGCAGTACGAGGGGGTCTTACGAGCAGTACTTC. Protein product: CASSTRGSYEQYF.

The J gene is TRBJ2-3, the V gene TRBV5-1, with D perhaps matching TRBD2 (5 bases). Looked up from germline, CDR1 is SGHRS and CDR2 is YFSETQ. The CDR3 sequence is 17 residues long. The V end lost 2 bases, the J end lost 8 bases, and 24 bases lay between the germline ends. CDR3 sequence (DNA): TGCGCCAGCAGCTTTGGAGGTGCAGCCGGCCCCGTGAGTACGCAGTATTTT. It yields the protein CASSFGGAAGPVSTQYF.

The rearrangement links TRBV6-1 to TRBJ2-7; 9 positions match TRBD1. The CDR3 loop spans 14 amino acids. The J segment lost 7 bases and the V segment lost 6 bases, leaving 10 bases of the junction unmatched. Germline assignment: CDR1 MNHNS and CDR2 SASEGT. CDR3 sequence reads: CASSDSGTGREQYF. The CDR3 bases are TGTGCCAGCAGCGATTCCGGGACAGGGCGTGAGCAGTACTTC.

The chain uses TRBV7-8 and TRBJ1-5; 7 bases map to TRBD1. J lost 0 bases, V lost 4 bases, and 15 bases had no gene match. The CDR3 is made up of 19 amino acids. Germline loops: CDR1 SGHVS, CDR2 FQNEAQ. The CDR3 spells CASSSHPGQYQYSNQPQHF. CDR3 nucleotides: TGTGCCAGCAGCTCCCACCCGGGACAGTACCAATATAGCAATCAGCCCCAGCATTTT.

The J gene is TRBJ2-7, the V gene TRBV2, with D perhaps TRBD1 (6 bases). Trimming took off 4 bases at V and 0 bases at J, with 10 bases between the two ends. Germline V gene lookup returns CDR1 SNHLY and CDR2 FYNNEI. This CDR3 is 14 amino acids long. This CDR3 reads CASSGRQDSYEQYF. The CDR3 nucleotides are TGTGCCAGCAGTGGACGACAGGACTCCTACGAGCAGTACTTC.

The V and J genes are TRBV6-4 and TRBJ1-1; D is unresolved. Per the germline V gene, CDR1 is MRHNA and CDR2 is SNTAGT. V was clipped by 0 bases and J by 1 base, with 6 bases between them. The CDR3 has 14 residues. Here the CDR3 DNA reads TGTGCCAGCAGTGACTCCGGGGAGAACACTGAAGCTTTCTTT. Protein product: CASSDSGENTEAFF.

This chain uses TRBV7-2 with TRBJ2-1; possible D gene TRBD2, 6 bases. CDR3 length: 15 amino acids. Trimming pared 1 base from V and 3 bases from J, leaving 10 bases between. The germline V gene encodes CDR1 SGHTA and CDR2 FQGNSA. CDR3 bases: TGTGCCAGCAGCTTAGAGCGTAGCGGCTACAATGAGCAGTTCTTC. It translates to CASSLERSGYNEQFF.

The rearrangement uses TRBV27 and TRBJ2-7; possible D gene TRBD1, 6 bases. V lost 9 bases and J lost 3, with 18 bases in between. The CDR3 is 14 residues long. Germline CDR1 and CDR2: MNHEY and SMNVEV (reference sequence). CDR3 in DNA: TGTGCCAGTAGAGCCCAGGGGAAGGTCTACGAGCAGTACTTC. Amino acid sequence: CASRAQGKVYEQYF.

This clone was seen just once. The rearrangement joins TRBV6-5 to TRBJ1-3; perhaps TRBD1 as D (5 bases). Trimming left V 2 bases short and J 4 bases short, with 15 bases between. The CDR3 consists of 16 residues. CDR1 and CDR2 from the germline V gene are MNHEY and SVGAGI. The CDR3 loop is CASSYRRGTSGNTIYF. In nucleotides, the CDR3 is TGTGCCAGCAGTTACAGGAGGGGCACGTCAGGAAACACCATATATTTT.

J is TRBJ2-7 and V is TRBV19; a weak D match, TRBD2 (6 bases). Germline V gene data show CDR1 as LNHDA and CDR2 as SQIVND (reference sequence). This CDR3 is 14 amino acids long. Trimming stripped 5 bases from V and 4 bases from J, with 15 bases between. The CDR3 nucleotides are TGTGCCAGTAGTTCCAGTGGCGGGGCTTACGAGCAGTACTTC. It yields the protein CASSSSGGAYEQYF.

The gene calls are TRBV9 and TRBJ2-3, with TRBD2 identical over 12 bases. From germline, CDR1 is SGDLS and CDR2 YYNGEE. Trimming took 4 bases from V and 7 from J; bases not matched to a gene: 7. The CDR3 is 15 residues long. In nucleotides, the CDR3 is TGTGCCAGCAGCCCCGGGACTAGCGGGCCAAATACGCAGTATTTT. As protein: CASSPGTSGPNTQYF.

In this sample, this clone turned up a few times. This chain connects TRBV7-9 to TRBJ2-7; the D gene is possibly TRBD1 (7 bases). Germline V gene sequence: CDR1 SEHNR, CDR2 FQNEAQ (reference sequence). Trimming removed 4 bases at V and 3 bases at J, with 25 bases between. This CDR3 has 18 amino acids. The CDR3 coding sequence is TGTGCCAGCAGCTCCCGCAGGGGGGCAGGGCCCCGAATCTACGAGCAGTACTTC. Protein: CASSSRRGAGPRIYEQYF.

The chain links TRBV7-9 to TRBJ2-7; 7 nucleotides match TRBD2. With V trimmed by 1 base and J by 0 bases, 3 bases remained unmatched. There are 15 residues in the CDR3. Per the germline V gene, CDR1 is SEHNR and CDR2 is FQNEAQ (reference sequence). The CDR3 sequence: CASSLGLADSYEQYF. The CDR3 region has the DNA TGTGCCAGCAGCTTAGGGCTAGCGGACTCCTACGAGCAGTACTTC.

The chain combines TRBV19 with TRBJ1-6; perhaps TRBD1 as D (5 bases). Germline V gene sequence: CDR1 LNHDA, CDR2 SQIVND (reference sequence). The CDR3 totals 15 residues. V was cut by 4 bases and J by 8 bases, with 15 bases left in between. In DNA form, the CDR3 reads TGTGCCAGTAGTAAACAGGAGGGGAGGTATTCACCCCTCCACTTT. This translates into CASSKQEGRYSPLHF.

The chain is built from TRBV5-6 and TRBJ2-2, with TRBD2 as a possible D gene (6 bases). The CDR3 runs 15 residues. Germline CDR1 is SGHDT and CDR2 is YYEEEE. The V end was cut by 1 base, the J end by 0 bases, with 7 bases between. Here the CDR3 reads CASSLWGANTGELFF. The CDR3 region has the DNA TGTGCCAGCAGCTTGTGGGGGGCGAACACCGGGGAGCTGTTTTTT.

The V gene is TRBV2, the J gene TRBJ2-2, with 14 bases matching TRBD2. V lost 5 bases and J lost 6; bases outside the gene matches: 8. This CDR3 comprises 17 residues. Germline assignment: CDR1 SNHLY and CDR2 FYNNEI. CDR3 loop: CASSLGLAGVDAGELFF. Written as DNA, the CDR3 is TGTGCCAGCAGTTTGGGACTAGCGGGGGTCGATGCCGGGGAGCTGTTTTTT.